This T cell receptor (beta chain) was identified in a study of blood T cell repertoires in COVID-19 (dated by TCRdb to between 2020 and 2021). General notes on the study: The collaborator samples originated in the United States, Italy and Spain and spanned the acute and convalescent phases of COVID-19. The prospective study material was composed of cDNA or gDNA derived from T cells, B-cell-depleted T cells, or PBMCs. Samples were obtained from the ongoing ImmuneRACE study (first 160 participants) and from roughly 1,300 subjects provided by 6 global collaborators. A de-identified subject ID, COVID-19 status, age in years and sex were almost always included in the sample metadata. Where HLA class I and class II types were available, the types were taken from metadata supplied by the sample provider, not from assay-based typing. The repertoires were released in a freely available public database intended as a resource for research on the immune response to SARS-CoV-2. Deeply sampled blood TCRbeta repertoires from subjects exposed to, actively infected with, or recovered from COVID-19 were included in the dataset.

TCRbeta CDR3 regions were amplified from genomic DNA using the immunoSEQ Assay, a bias-controlled multiplex PCR. For the original study's pipeline: The number of nucleated cells in each sample was estimated by amplification of reference gene primers within the assay. Sequence reads were collapsed and filtered to measure the absolute abundance of every unique TCRbeta CDR3 rearrangement. Productive Simpson clonality was computed per sample as the square root of Simpson's diversity index over productive rearrangements. TCRdb provides this immuneACCESS table in a form limited to in-frame rearrangements. Some clones are lacking; in checked studies, under half of them reflect an unresolved V gene, and why the rest are absent is not known. V, J and clone size reflect that table, while D and trimming were determined from the DNA. This sample comprises about 240,000 clones, around 85% of them detected only once. In total, the top ten clones hold 3% to 4% of the sample.

Measured from the cysteine to the phenylalanine, the CDR3 is 15 residues long. The kept DNA is CDR3 alone, 45 bases in frame from the first base. V is reduced by 2 bases and J by 0 bases, leaving a spacing of 12 bases between them. According to the germline V gene, CDR1 reads SGHRS and CDR2 reads YFSETQ. Participants in the prospective study were aged about 18 to 100 years, lived in 24 United States geographic areas, and enrolled through a virtual design. To assign participants to cohorts, the prospective study relied on clinical history that participants themselves reported in a screening survey and a study questionnaire. In the prospective study, mobile phlebotomists collected whole blood, serum and a nasopharyngeal or oropharyngeal swab from each participant. Over an approximately 2-month period, participants in the prospective study had the option of providing additional blood draws and questionnaires. Before DNA extraction, prospective study blood samples were shipped either frozen or at room temperature.

Many counts were recorded for this clone. This receptor's antigen is unknown. It has no much larger one-base neighbor in the sample; base qualities were not kept. The paper's findings and limits, for the study overall: The amount of clinical and demographic metadata varied by source and participant and was provided uncurated.

Sequencing was performed on PBMCs or T cells enriched from blood (not recorded which). The chain couples TRBV5-1 to TRBJ2-7, with TRBD2 tentatively as D gene (6 bases match). This receptor was obtained from a middle-aged woman with acute COVID-19. The CDR3 protein is CASSFGASVSYEQYF. At the DNA level, the sequence is TGCGCCAGCAGCTTCGGTGCTAGCGTCTCCTACGAGCAGTACTTC.